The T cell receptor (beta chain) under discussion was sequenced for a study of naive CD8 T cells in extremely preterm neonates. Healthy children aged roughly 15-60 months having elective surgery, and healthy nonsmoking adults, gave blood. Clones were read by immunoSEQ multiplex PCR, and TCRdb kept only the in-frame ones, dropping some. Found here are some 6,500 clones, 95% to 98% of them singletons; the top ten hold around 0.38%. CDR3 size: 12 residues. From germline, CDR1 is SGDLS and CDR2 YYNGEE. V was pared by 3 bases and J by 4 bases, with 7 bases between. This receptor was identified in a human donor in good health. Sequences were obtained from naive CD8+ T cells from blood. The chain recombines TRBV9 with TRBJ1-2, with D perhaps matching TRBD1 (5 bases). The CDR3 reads CASSGGGYGYTF. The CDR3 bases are TGTGCCAGCAGCGGGGGGGGCTATGGCTACACCTTC.